The clone carrying this TCR beta chain was detected only once. Its antigen is undetermined. Trimming took 1 base from V and 5 from J, leaving 15 bases between them. The germline V gene has CDR1 GTSNPN and CDR2 SVGIG (reference sequence). This CDR3 spans 15 amino acids. Documented time point: week 5, during vaccination. Mutant IDH1 20-mer peptide, at 300 ug, made up each vaccine dose, with topical imiquimod. Measured with immunoSEQ multiplex PCR; TCRdb has only the in-frame clones, and not every one. The repertoire holds around 35,000 clones, with approximately 83% as singletons. The sample originates from a study of a mutant IDH1 vaccine in newly diagnosed glioma. Study-level information: Scheduled for weeks 1, 3, 5, 7, 11, 15, 19 and 23, eight vaccinations were given to patients. Of the patients given treatment, around 60% were male and 37.5% were female, and a mean age of roughly 40 years was recorded. Patients were pretreated with radiotherapy, temozolomide, or both, mostly both. Broader study findings: Pseudoprogression appeared independent of alterations in top peripheral clonotypes.

The sequencing here drew on PBMCs, taken from a glioma patient whose treatment included an IDH1 peptide vaccine. The rearrangement links TRBV30 to TRBJ2-1, with D possibly matching TRBD2 (6 bases). This sequence was found in a man younger than 40 with glioma. The CDR3 bases are TGTGCCTGGAGTGACCCGCGGGACGAGCACAATGAGCAGTTCTTC. It translates to CAWSDPRDEHNEQFF.